Below, 23 T cell receptor beta chains from the same sample are listed, as sequenced in a study of shared clonotypes between healthy human individuals. Clones were sequenced by immunoSEQ multiplex PCR, and TCRdb holds only the in-frame ones, with some missing. In the table there are roughly 2.1 million clones, about 93% of which are singletons. Positive CCR7 selection of CD45RO-negative cells yielded the naive CD8 cells, and terminally differentiated effector memory CD45RA+ cells were excluded. Source material: naive CD8+ T cells from PBMCs. The origin of the receptors is a man aged 18 to 29 in good health. Some clones in this sample may be carry-over from other donors' samples.

The chain joins TRBV7-9 to TRBJ2-7; D unresolved. The CDR3 runs to 15 residues. Trimming took off 4 bases at V and 2 bases at J, with 15 bases between the two ends. Germline CDR1 SEHNR, CDR2 FQNEAQ (reference sequence). Here the CDR3 reads CASSSMPAEPYEQYF. Written as DNA, the CDR3 is TGTGCCAGCAGCTCCATGCCGGCAGAACCCTACGAGCAGTACTTC. Combining the CDR3 with reference TRBV7-9 and TRBJ2-7 gives the whole variable domain DTGVSQNPRHKITKRGQNVTFRCDPISEHNRLYWYRQTLGQGPEFLTYFQNEAQLEKSRLLSDRFSAERPKGSFSTLEIQRTEQGDSAMYLCASSSMPAEPYEQYFGPGTRLTVT.

V and J are TRBV7-9 and TRBJ1-4; 12 bases agree with TRBD1. Germline CDR1 is SEHNR and CDR2 is FQNEAQ (reference sequence). CDR3 length: 18 amino acids. Trimming took 4 bases from V and 3 from J; bases not matched to a gene: 9. The CDR3 nucleotides are TGTGCCAGCAGCTCAGTCCCGGGACAGGGGGCCCCTAATGAAAAACTGTTTTTT. Protein: CASSSVPGQGAPNEKLFF.

V and J are TRBV5-8 and TRBJ2-1; 7 bases map to TRBD2. Germline V lookup: CDR1 SGHTS, CDR2 YDEGEE. The CDR3 extends over 17 amino acids. V trimming: 0 bases; J trimming: 0 bases; junction bases outside the gene matches: 6. CDR3 sequence reads: CASSLVGGGVSYNEQFF. CDR3 nucleotides: TGTGCCAGCAGCTTGGTTGGGGGAGGGGTCTCCTACAATGAGCAGTTCTTC.

The chain joins TRBV6-5 to TRBJ2-2; D perhaps matches TRBD2 (5 bases). CDR3 length: 13 residues. Germline CDR1 and CDR2: MNHEY and SVGAGI. Trimming pared 4 bases from V and 3 bases from J, leaving 6 bases between. The CDR3 is CASSSGYTGELFF. The DNA for the CDR3 is TGTGCCAGCAGTTCGGGGTACACCGGGGAGCTGTTTTTT.

CDR3 amino acids: CASSLTTKGPGFF. CDR3 DNA sequence: TGCGCCAGCAGCCTTACAACCAAGGGGCCGGGGTTCTTC. V and J are TRBV4-3 and TRBJ2-1, with a possible D match to TRBD1 (5 bases). The V gene's germline CDR1 is LGHNA and CDR2 YSLEER. This CDR3 has 13 residues. Trimming removed 4 bases from V and 15 bases from J, with 19 bases in between.

This clone occurred a few times. Other DNA sequences of this sample code for an identical CDR3. This rearrangement joins TRBV27 to TRBJ2-2; D ambiguous. CDR3 length: 12 residues. Trimming took off 5 bases at V and 6 bases at J, with 7 bases between the two ends. Germline CDR1 reads MNHEY; CDR2 reads SMNVEV (reference sequence). CDR3 sequence reads: CASSLVSGELFF. DNA for the CDR3: TGTGCCAGCAGTCTAGTATCCGGGGAGCTGTTTTTT.

This rearrangement joins TRBV19 to TRBJ2-7; 7 bases fit TRBD1. Losses at the gene ends were 3 bases for V and 4 bases for J; bases not matched to a gene: 9. There are 15 residues in the CDR3. CDR1 and CDR2 (germline): LNHDA, SQIVND (reference sequence). The CDR3 region has the DNA TGTGCCAGTAGTATTGTCTGGACAGGTTCTTACGAGCAGTACTTC. This sequence encodes CASSIVWTGSYEQYF. The full variable domain, completed using reference TRBV19 and TRBJ2-7, is DGGITQSPKYLFRKEGQNVTLSCEQNLNHDAMYWYRQDPGQGLRLIYYSQIVNDFQKGDIAEGYSVSREKKESFPLTVTSAQKNPTAFYLCASSIVWTGSYEQYFGPGTRLTVT.

V is TRBV21-1 and J is TRBJ2-7; the D call in the table, TRBD1, was not verified against the DNA. TRBV21-1 is marked as a pseudogene. The CDR3 extends over 14 amino acids. CDR3 loop: CASRRQGAGSEQYF. The CDR3 coding sequence is TGTGCCAGCAGACGACAGGGGGCGGGATCCGAGCAGTACTTC.

V usage is TRBV27 and J usage is TRBJ2-1; maybe TRBD1 (6 bases). The CDR3 spans 16 residues. CDR1 and CDR2 (germline): MNHEY, SMNVEV (reference sequence). The germline V and J ends were trimmed by 3 bases and 5 bases, with 17 bases remaining between them. The DNA of the CDR3 is TGTGCCAGCAGTTTCTCCAGGGGAGAGAAAAACAATGAGCAGTTCTTC. It yields the protein CASSFSRGEKNNEQFF.

Here the CDR3 reads CASSPQTGTNYGYTF. The CDR3, as DNA: TGTGCCAGCAGCCCCCAGACAGGGACCAACTATGGCTACACCTTC. This chain joins TRBV13 and TRBJ1-2; 7 bases agree with TRBD1. There are 15 residues in the CDR3. The V gene's germline CDR1 is PRHDT and CDR2 FYEKMQ (reference sequence). J lost 2 bases, V lost 5 bases, and 8 bases had no gene match.

This clone was picked up one time. V is TRBV4-3 and J is TRBJ2-1; D possibly corresponds to TRBD1 (7 bases). From germline, CDR1 is LGHNA and CDR2 YSLEER. This CDR3 is 17 amino acids long. V lost 4 bases, J lost 2 bases, and 18 bases lay in between. Here the CDR3 reads CASSRSEGAAPYNEQFF. The CDR3 coding sequence is TGCGCCAGCAGCCGATCGGAGGGGGCAGCCCCCTACAATGAGCAGTTCTTC.

The chain couples TRBV13 to TRBJ1-2; D is possibly TRBD1 (5 bases). V was shortened by 1 base and J by 2 bases, with 14 bases between the two germline ends. CDR1 and CDR2 from the germline V gene are PRHDT and FYEKMQ (reference sequence). This CDR3 is built from 16 residues. CDR3 region: CASSLAARGQNYGYTF. The CDR3 DNA sequence: TGTGCCAGCAGCTTAGCGGCCCGGGGCCAGAACTATGGCTACACCTTC.

J is TRBJ1-1 and V is TRBV27, with 8 bases that match TRBD1. The germline V gene has CDR1 MNHEY and CDR2 SMNVEV (reference sequence). V was pared by 6 bases and J by 0 bases, with 15 bases of the junction left unmatched. This CDR3 spans 18 amino acids. CDR3 bases: TGTGCCAGCAGACCGATCCCCCCAGGGGGCAATATGAACACTGAAGCTTTCTTT. The encoded protein is CASRPIPPGGNMNTEAFF.

The chain combines TRBV6-1 with TRBJ1-5; no firm D call. Trimming shortened V by 6 bases and J by 6 bases, and 18 bases separated the two germline ends. The CDR3 sequence is 15 residues long. Germline CDR1 and CDR2: MNHNS and SASEGT. The CDR3 coding sequence is TGTGCCAGCAGCGCCCCGGTCAATGCAGGTCAGCCCCAGCATTTT. Residues: CASSAPVNAGQPQHF.

The rearrangement uses TRBV7-9 and TRBJ2-3, with TRBD2 matching 11 bases. Germline CDR1 is SEHNR and CDR2 is FQNEAQ (reference sequence). CDR3 length equals 17 residues. Losses at the gene ends were 4 bases for V and 5 bases for J; bases not matched to a gene: 11. CDR3 in amino acids: CASSSDVAGGPVDTQYF. The CDR3 bases are TGTGCCAGCAGCTCAGACGTAGCGGGAGGGCCCGTAGATACGCAGTATTTT.

This clone was seen just once. This may stem from a read error, because a much larger clone lies one nucleotide away. The gene calls are TRBV4-2 and TRBJ2-7; 7 bases match TRBD2. Looked up from germline, CDR1 is LGHNA and CDR2 is YNFKEQ. V lost 0 bases and J lost 0; bases outside the gene matches: 2. The CDR3 covers 15 residues. The CDR3: CASSQDRGSSYEQYF. The CDR3 bases are TGTGCCAGCAGCCAAGATCGCGGGAGCTCCTACGAGCAGTACTTC.

This clone was seen a single time. This chain connects TRBV19 to TRBJ2-3; 8 bases map to TRBD2. V was pared by 5 bases and J by 3 bases, with 10 bases of the junction left unmatched. This CDR3 spans 16 amino acids. Germline values: CDR1 LNHDA, CDR2 SQIVND (reference sequence). DNA for the CDR3: TGTGCCAGTAGTGGGGTACGGGAGGGCGGAACAGATACGCAGTATTTT. Its protein product is CASSGVREGGTDTQYF.

This chain links TRBV4-1 with TRBJ2-1, with 9 bases fitting TRBD2. The CDR3 is made up of 15 amino acids. V was clipped by 0 bases and J by 7 bases; unmatched bases: 4. Per germline, CDR1 MGHRA and CDR2 YSYEKL. CDR3 sequence reads: CASSQDGLARNEQFF. CDR3 bases: TGCGCCAGCAGCCAAGATGGACTAGCGCGGAATGAGCAGTTCTTC.

This clone appeared once. Other nucleotide sequences in the sample specify the same CDR3. The genes are TRBV19 and TRBJ2-5; no definite D call. The CDR3 runs 13 residues. Per germline, CDR1 LNHDA and CDR2 SQIVND (reference sequence). Trimming took off 5 bases at V and 3 bases at J, with 10 bases between the two ends. The CDR3 DNA sequence: TGTGCCAGTAGTCTGGATGGAGAAGAGACCCAGTACTTC. It translates to CASSLDGEETQYF.

The gene calls are TRBV30 and TRBJ1-1; D is unresolved. This CDR3 is 14 amino acids long. Germline V gene sequence: CDR1 GTSNPN, CDR2 SVGIG (reference sequence). V dropped 2 bases and J dropped 1 base, with 11 bases sitting between them. CDR3 DNA: TGTGCCTGGAGTTTCACAGTCCCGAACACTGAAGCTTTCTTT. Its protein is CAWSFTVPNTEAFF.

The gene calls are TRBV7-2 and TRBJ1-5; a possible D gene is TRBD1 (5 bases). The CDR3 sequence is 14 residues long. The ends were cut back, 4 bases at V and 6 bases at J, with 13 bases in the middle. Germline CDR1 SGHTA, CDR2 FQGNSA. CDR3 bases: TGTGCCAGCAGCTACGGCGGGGGGACTCAGCCCCAGCATTTT. As protein: CASSYGGGTQPQHF.

The rearrangement joins TRBV29-1 to TRBJ2-7, with 9 bases aligning to TRBD1. Germline CDR1 reads SQVTM; CDR2 reads ANQGSEA. With 2 bases clipped from V and 1 base from J, the junction kept 6 bases outside the gene matches. The CDR3 loop spans 15 amino acids. The CDR3 bases are TGCAGCGTTGAACTTGGGGACAGGGAATCCTACGAGCAGTACTTC. It translates to CSVELGDRESYEQYF.

This chain joins TRBV6-5 and TRBJ1-2; D not certain. The CDR3 contains 13 residues. V lost 0 bases to trimming and J lost 3 bases, with 5 bases between them. Germline V gene sequence: CDR1 MNHEY, CDR2 SVGAGI. CDR3 coding DNA: TGTGCCAGCAGTTACTCGTTACACTATGGCTACACCTTC. Amino acids: CASSYSLHYGYTF.